The sequence of this TCR beta chain was determined in a study of Ad26.COV2.S vaccination and SARS-CoV-2 variants. Findings and caveats of the study: Vaccine recipients showed a spike-specific TCR breadth that was higher than in placebo recipients.

Treatment: approximately 18 received Ad26.COV2.S at low or high dose, single or two shots; a few received placebo; per-sample allocation not given. Sampling took place 63 days after the first vaccine or placebo injection. At a Boston site, the person donating was an adult of 18-55 years. Germline CDR1 is LNHDA and CDR2 is SQIVND (reference sequence). This CDR3 has 15 residues. V gave up 7 bases and J gave up 5 bases, with 20 bases separating them. This clone was seen only once. As yet, its antigen is unknown. Profiling relied on immunoSEQ multiplex PCR, and the TCRdb table lists in-frame clones only, not all of them. The sample has around 320,000 clones; roughly 86% are singletons.

The origin of this receptor is a person aged 18-60 years who received the Ad26.COV2.S COVID-19 vaccine or a placebo. This material consisted of peripheral blood, taken in a trial of Ad26.COV2.S vaccine versus placebo. This chain connects TRBV19 to TRBJ1-1; D not resolved. CDR3 in amino acids: CASKGRGVRGTEAFF. For the CDR3, the DNA is TGTGCCAGTAAGGGCCGCGGGGTAAGAGGAACTGAAGCTTTCTTT.